Listed here are 27 T cell receptor beta chains from one sample, sequenced in a study of blood T cell repertoires in COVID-19. The repertoire was sequenced with immunoSEQ multiplex PCR; TCRdb's copy has only in-frame clones and lacks some. The table lists about 200,000 clones, around three quarters of them singletons. The sequencing input was peripheral blood. The receptors were sampled from a woman between 70 and 85 years old with acute or convalescent COVID-19.

The chain uses TRBV19 and TRBJ1-5; D might be TRBD1 (5 bases). Trimming removed 7 bases from V and 0 bases from J, with 13 bases in between. Germline CDR1 reads LNHDA; CDR2 reads SQIVND (reference sequence). CDR3 length: 15 amino acids. The CDR3 DNA follows: TGTGCCAGTACAGGGCTAACATATAGCAATCAGCCCCAGCATTTT. This codes for CASTGLTYSNQPQHF.

V is TRBV3-1 (or the pseudogene TRBV3-2) and J is TRBJ2-7, with D unresolved. With 4 bases removed from V and 5 bases from J, the gap between germline ends came to 9 bases. The CDR3 contains 12 residues. Germline-derived CDR1 and CDR2 are LGHDT and YNNKEL (reference sequence). The CDR3 protein is CASSLRLDEQYF. The CDR3 DNA reads TGTGCCAGCAGCCTCCGATTAGACGAGCAGTACTTC.

This sequence joins TRBV28 and TRBJ2-3; 7 bases map to TRBD2. The CDR3 extends over 15 amino acids. From germline, CDR1 is MDHEN and CDR2 SYDVKM. The V segment lost 7 bases and the J segment 4 bases; nucleotides outside the gene matches: 11. CDR3 loop: CASTLSGRVPDTQYF. The DNA of the CDR3 is TGTGCCAGCACACTAAGTGGGAGGGTTCCAGATACGCAGTATTTT.

The chain couples TRBV5-4 to TRBJ2-3, with D possibly matching TRBD2 (6 bases). CDR3 length: 14 amino acids. V was trimmed by 3 bases and J by 4 bases, leaving 12 bases between them. CDR1 and CDR2 (germline): SGHNT, YYREEE (reference sequence). This CDR3 reads CASSSEGYADTQYF. The CDR3 DNA is TGTGCCAGCAGCTCGGAGGGTTACGCAGATACGCAGTATTTT.

J is TRBJ2-2 and V is TRBV28; D possibly corresponds to TRBD1 (6 bases). The CDR3 is 12 residues long. The V gene lost 10 bases and the J gene lost 3 bases, with 9 bases spanning the gap. Looked up from germline, CDR1 is MDHEN and CDR2 is SYDVKM. The CDR3 DNA reads as TGTGCCAACCAGGGGTACACCGGGGAGCTGTTTTTT. It is translated as CANQGYTGELFF.

The CDR3 is CASSLYLEVEKLFF. CDR3 coding DNA: TGTGCCAGCAGTCTATACCTGGAGGTTGAAAAACTGTTTTTT. The rearrangement links TRBV6-1 to TRBJ1-4, with D hard to call. The CDR3 runs 14 residues. Trimming shortened V by 5 bases and J by 7 bases, and 14 bases separated the two germline ends. In germline, CDR1 is MNHNS, CDR2 SASEGT.

The chain combines TRBV28 with TRBJ2-1, with 8 bases that match TRBD2. V shed 5 bases, J shed 4 bases, and the junction held 10 bases outside the gene matches. The CDR3 sequence is 16 residues long. The V gene's germline CDR1 is MDHEN and CDR2 SYDVKM. This CDR3 reads CASSPSAGVSYNEQFF. Written as DNA, the CDR3 is TGTGCCAGCAGTCCGTCAGCGGGAGTTTCATACAATGAGCAGTTCTTC.

The chain links TRBV18 to TRBJ2-1; TRBD2 aligns across 8 bases. The V gene end was trimmed by 3 bases and the J gene end by 7 bases; junction bases not matched to a gene: 11. This CDR3 has 16 amino acids. Germline V gene lookup returns CDR1 KGHSH and CDR2 LQKENI. The CDR3 region is CASSPGGAGVGNEQFF. In DNA form, the CDR3 reads TGTGCCAGCTCACCCGGGGGAGCGGGAGTGGGGAATGAGCAGTTCTTC.

This chain links TRBV13 with TRBJ2-7; D possibly corresponds to TRBD2 (6 bases). The CDR3 is made up of 15 amino acids. CDR1 is PRHDT and CDR2 is FYEKMQ in the germline V gene (reference sequence). Between the trimmed V and J ends, which lost 4 bases and 4 bases, there was a span of 17 bases. In nucleotides, the CDR3 is TGTGCCAGCAGCTCCCCCGGGACTGAGAGATACGAGCAGTACTTC. It encodes CASSSPGTERYEQYF.

V usage is TRBV18 and J usage is TRBJ1-1; a weak D match, TRBD1 (6 bases). This CDR3 spans 13 amino acids. The germline V gene has CDR1 KGHSH and CDR2 LQKENI. V gave up 1 base and J gave up 7 bases, with 10 bases separating them. CDR3 in amino acids: CASSPRDKGEAFF. The CDR3 DNA is TGTGCCAGCTCACCACGGGACAAGGGTGAAGCTTTCTTT.

The table lists this clone with a count of one. V is TRBV7-7 and J is TRBJ2-5; D is undetermined. The CDR3 runs to 13 residues. CDR1 is SSHAT, CDR2 FNYEAQ, per germline (reference sequence). The CDR3 spells CASSSGLLETQYF. In nucleotides, the CDR3 is TGTGCTAGCTCCTCAGGCCTGCTGGAGACCCAGTACTTC. Looking up the rest from reference TRBV7-7 and TRBJ2-5 gives the full variable domain: GAGVSQSPRYKVTKRGQDVTLRCDPISSHATLYWYQQALGQGPEFLTYFNYEAQPDKSGLPSDRFSAERPEGSISTLTIQRTEQRDSAMYRCASSSGLLETQYFGPGTRLLVL.

The J gene is TRBJ2-6, the V gene TRBV27, with D possibly being TRBD1 (6 bases). CDR3 length: 16 residues. Trimming shortened V by 2 bases and J by 0 bases, and 8 bases separated the two germline ends. CDR1 MNHEY and CDR2 SMNVEV come from the germline V gene (reference sequence). Here the CDR3 reads CASSLRGSSGANVLTF. The CDR3 nucleotides read TGTGCCAGCAGTTTAAGGGGGTCCTCTGGGGCCAACGTCCTGACTTTC.

The genes are TRBV10-3 and TRBJ2-7, with TRBD2 identical over 12 bases. CDR1 and CDR2 (germline): ENHRY, SYGVKD. The CDR3 sequence is 16 residues long. V trimming: 5 bases; J trimming: 6 bases; junction bases outside the gene matches: 11. The CDR3 sequence: CAISRRLAGAGREQYF. The CDR3 DNA reads as TGTGCCATCAGTAGACGACTAGCGGGAGCTGGTCGCGAGCAGTACTTC.

This clone appeared a single time. The chain uses TRBV27 and TRBJ1-5; D unresolved. CDR1 is MNHEY and CDR2 is SMNVEV in the germline V gene (reference sequence). This CDR3 has 14 amino acids. Trimming removed 1 base at V and 6 bases at J, with 10 bases between. The CDR3 is CASSLYDGFQPQHF. CDR3 coding DNA: TGTGCCAGCAGTTTATATGACGGGTTTCAGCCCCAGCATTTT.

The CDR3 is CASSSYPVESTDTQYF. The CDR3 region has the DNA TGTGCCAGCAGTTCCTACCCCGTTGAGAGCACAGATACGCAGTATTTT. The chain couples TRBV27 to TRBJ2-3; D gene ambiguous. The germline V and J ends were trimmed by 4 bases and 0 bases, with 14 bases remaining between them. The CDR3 runs to 16 residues. Germline V lookup: CDR1 MNHEY, CDR2 SMNVEV (reference sequence).

The chain employs TRBV5-4 and TRBJ1-2; no clear D gene. Trimming shortened V by 0 bases and J by 2 bases, and 11 bases separated the two germline ends. This CDR3 contains 15 residues. From germline, CDR1 is SGHNT and CDR2 YYREEE (reference sequence). The CDR3 region is CASSLEPTFNYGYTF. The CDR3 DNA reads TGTGCCAGCAGCTTGGAGCCCACCTTCAACTATGGCTACACCTTC.

V gene TRBV2 combines with J gene TRBJ2-5, with D perhaps matching TRBD1 (6 bases). Germline V gene data show CDR1 as SNHLY and CDR2 as FYNNEI. V lost 5 bases and J lost 0, with 13 bases in between. This CDR3 has 15 residues. CDR3 in DNA: TGTGCCAGCAGTATGGACAGATCGTACCAAGAGACCCAGTACTTC. Amino acids: CASSMDRSYQETQYF. The full variable domain, completed using reference TRBV2 and TRBJ2-5, is EPEVTQTPSHQVTQMGQEVILRCVPISNHLYFYWYRQILGQKVEFLVSFYNNEISEKSEIFDDQFSVERPDGSNFTLKIRSTKLEDSAMYFCASSMDRSYQETQYFGPGTRLLVL.

The chain links TRBV6-5 to TRBJ1-1; D is unresolved. CDR3 length equals 13 residues. V lost 6 bases, J lost 3 bases, and 11 bases lay in between. Looked up from germline, CDR1 is MNHEY and CDR2 is SVGAGI. CDR3 DNA sequence: TGTGCCAGCAGGGCAGGTGCCTACACTGAAGCTTTCTTT. It encodes CASRAGAYTEAFF.

This chain uses TRBV5-4 with TRBJ2-5; 8 nucleotides align to TRBD2. This CDR3 is built from 16 residues. Germline CDR1 SGHNT, CDR2 YYREEE (reference sequence). The J segment lost 5 bases and the V segment lost 0 bases, leaving 9 bases of the junction unmatched. The CDR3 region is CASSLGDTTSGETQYF. CDR3 coding DNA: TGTGCCAGCAGCTTGGGGGATACTACTAGCGGTGAGACCCAGTACTTC.

The chain links TRBV5-1 to TRBJ2-3; 10 bases match TRBD2. The germline V gene has CDR1 SGHRS and CDR2 YFSETQ. This CDR3 region has 16 residues. J gave up 8 bases and V 0 bases, and 9 bases lay outside the gene matches. The CDR3 DNA sequence: TGCGCCAGCAGCTTGGCGTTCGGACTAGCGGCTAGTACGCAGTATTTT. Protein product: CASSLAFGLAASTQYF.

The V call is TRBV30, the J call TRBJ2-1; 7 bases map to TRBD2. CDR1 and CDR2 from the germline V gene are GTSNPN and SVGIG (reference sequence). Germline trimming cut 0 bases from V and 5 bases from J; bases unmatched to any gene: 7. This CDR3 is built from 15 residues. CDR3 sequence reads: CAWSVGAGSHNEQFF. The CDR3 DNA follows: TGTGCCTGGAGTGTCGGAGCGGGATCCCACAATGAGCAGTTCTTC.

The rearrangement links TRBV10-1 to TRBJ2-1, with D hard to call. This CDR3 contains 13 residues. CDR1 WNHNN and CDR2 SYGVQD come from the germline V gene (reference sequence). Trimming took off 3 bases at V and 9 bases at J, with 12 bases between the two ends. CDR3 region: CASSDRPTSEQFF. The CDR3 region has the DNA TGCGCCAGCAGTGATCGCCCCACGAGTGAGCAGTTCTTC.

This chain uses TRBV28 with TRBJ2-1; the match to TRBD1 covers 10 bases. CDR3 size: 15 residues. CDR1 is MDHEN, CDR2 SYDVKM, per germline. V was pared by 4 bases and J by 10 bases, with 10 bases of the junction left unmatched. The CDR3 region is CASSSPGQGNGEQFF. The CDR3 region has the DNA TGTGCCAGCAGTTCTCCGGGACAGGGGAATGGGGAGCAGTTCTTC. Using reference TRBV28 and TRBJ2-1 for the parts outside the CDR3, the full variable domain is DVKVTQSSRYLVKRTGEKVFLECVQDMDHENMFWYRQDPGLGLRLIYFSYDVKMKEKGDIPEGYSVSREKKERFSLILESASTNQTSMYLCASSSPGQGNGEQFFGPGTRLTVL.

The gene calls are TRBV3-1 (or the pseudogene TRBV3-2) and TRBJ1-2, with D hard to call. CDR3 length: 13 amino acids. The V and J ends lost 0 bases and 10 bases respectively, with 12 bases between them. Germline assignment: CDR1 LGHDT and CDR2 YNNKEL (reference sequence). The CDR3 is CASSQDSSLSYTF. CDR3 nucleotide sequence: TGTGCCAGCAGCCAAGATTCGTCCCTATCCTACACCTTC.

This chain joins TRBV1 and TRBJ2-1; the table's TRBD2 call for D was not verified on the DNA. TRBV1 is termed a pseudogene. The CDR3 consists of 20 residues. CDR3 protein: CTSSQDGEQRGGTSGNEQFF. CDR3 DNA sequence: TGCACCAGCAGCCAAGATGGGGAGCAGAGAGGTGGGACTAGCGGAAATGAGCAGTTCTTC.

The J gene is TRBJ2-7, the V gene TRBV20-1; 7 bases agree with TRBD2. With V trimmed by 3 bases and J by 7 bases, 12 bases remained unmatched. This CDR3 region has 14 residues. The germline V gene has CDR1 DFQATT and CDR2 SNEGSKA (reference sequence). In DNA form, the CDR3 reads TGCAGTGCTAGTGGCGGGAGCTCCTCTAAGGAGCAGTACTTC. Encoded protein: CSASGGSSSKEQYF.

This rearrangement joins TRBV24-1 to TRBJ1-4; possible D gene TRBD1, 6 bases. The V end lost 0 bases, the J end lost 2 bases, and 15 bases lay between the germline ends. This CDR3 comprises 18 residues. Looked up from germline, CDR1 is KGHDR and CDR2 is SFDVKD. The DNA for the CDR3 is TGTGCCACCAGTGATTTGCTGTTACAGGGAGGGACTAATGAAAAACTGTTTTTT. Its translation is CATSDLLLQGGTNEKLFF.